This T cell receptor beta chain was found in a study of T cells in Graves' hyperthyroidism and ophthalmopathy. This clonotype was detected ten times or more. What it binds is not known. Amplified TCR beta CDR3 regions came from RNA transcripts. First-round RT-PCR with HTBI primers amplified the TCR CDR3 region. One entry per CDR3 protein results from TCRdb running MiXCR on the multiplex PCR reads. The sample shows about 200,000 distinct CDR3 sequences, 15% to 20% of them seen only once. Overall study results and limits: Blood also showed most of the thyroid clonotypes that were expanded above 0.001.

Sample: blood. The source of this sequence is a man aged 35 to 55 with Graves' hyperthyroidism.

In nucleotides, the CDR3 is TGTGCCAGCAGCCCGTCGTACAATGAGCAGTTCTTC. It specifies CASSPSYNEQFF. This chain joins TRBV3-1 and TRBJ2-1, with no clear D. The CDR3 consists of 12 residues. Deletions cut 4 bases from V and 4 bases from J, with 5 bases between. CDR1 is LGHDT and CDR2 is YNNKEL in the germline V gene (reference sequence).